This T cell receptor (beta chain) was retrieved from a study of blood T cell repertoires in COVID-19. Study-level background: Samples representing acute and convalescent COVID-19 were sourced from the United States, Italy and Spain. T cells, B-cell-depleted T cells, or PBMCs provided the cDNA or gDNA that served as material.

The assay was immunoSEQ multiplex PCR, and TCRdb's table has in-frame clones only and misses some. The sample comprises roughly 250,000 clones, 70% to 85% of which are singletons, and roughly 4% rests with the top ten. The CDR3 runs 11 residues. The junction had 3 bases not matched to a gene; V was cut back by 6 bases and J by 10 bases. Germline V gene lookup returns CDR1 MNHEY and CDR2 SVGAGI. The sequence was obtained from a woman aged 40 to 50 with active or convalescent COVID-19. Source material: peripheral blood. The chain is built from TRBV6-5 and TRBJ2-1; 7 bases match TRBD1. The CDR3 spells CASRQGTEQFF. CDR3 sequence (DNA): TGTGCCAGCAGACAGGGGACGGAGCAGTTCTTC.